This is a list of T cell receptor beta chains from one sample in a study of blood T cell repertoires in COVID-19. Measured with immunoSEQ multiplex PCR; TCRdb has only the in-frame clones, and not every one. This table has about 210,000 clones, roughly 86% appearing once. Sequenced material: peripheral blood. The receptors originated from a woman aged 45-60 years with active or convalescent COVID-19. The CDR3 runs from the conserved cysteine through the conserved F or W. A D gene is named only where the DNA matches it firmly. Size tells how often a clone was seen (once, few, many) or the class of an expanded clone, and some rows leave it out.

v_gene	d_gene	abundance	j_gene	CDR3nt	CDR3aa
TRBV7-2	TRBD1	NA	TRBJ1-2	TGTGCCAGCAGCTCACAGGGGGCCTTTGGCTACACCTTC	CASSSQGAFGYTF
TRBV6-5	NA	NA	TRBJ1-3	TGTGCCAGCAGTTACTCGATGGGAGGGGGAAACACCATATATTTT	CASSYSMGGGNTIYF
TRBV27	NA	NA	TRBJ1-6	TGTGCCAGCAGTCAGGGGACACAGAATAATTCACCCCTCCACTTT	CASSQGTQNNSPLHF
TRBV6-5	NA	NA	TRBJ1-1	TGTGCCAGCAGTCTCGAACTGCTGAACACTGAAGCTTTCTTT	CASSLELLNTEAFF
TRBV7-8	TRBD1	NA	TRBJ1-3	TGTGCCAGCAGCTTCATGACAGGGACTGGAAACACCATATATTTT	CASSFMTGTGNTIYF
TRBV6-5	NA	NA	TRBJ1-5	TGTGCCAGCATAATGGACAGAAATCAGCCCCAGCATTTT	CASIMDRNQPQHF
TRBV7-9	NA	NA	TRBJ1-4	TGTGCCAGCAGCTTTGCCTACGGTGCAACTAATGAAAAACTGTTTTTT	CASSFAYGATNEKLFF
TRBV12-3/TRBV12-4	TRBD2	NA	TRBJ2-5	TGTGCCAGCAGTTTAGGTCCATCAGCGGGAGAAAACTTC	CASSLGPSAGENF
TRBV10-1	TRBD1	NA	TRBJ2-3	TGCGCCAGCACCTCCGGGACAGGGGTGACAGATACGCAGTATTTT	CASTSGTGVTDTQYF
TRBV25-1	NA	NA	TRBJ1-1	TGTGCCAGCAGTGTTTCCCGTAGCACTGAAGCTTTCTTT	CASSVSRSTEAFF
TRBV10-3	TRBD1	NA	TRBJ2-1	TGTGCCATCAGTGAGCGGGGACAGGGAATCACTGAGCAGTTCTTC	CAISERGQGITEQFF
TRBV5-4	NA	NA	TRBJ2-1	TGTGCCAGCAGCTTGACAAGGACAGAATCTGGTGAGCAGTTCTTC	CASSLTRTESGEQFF
TRBV7-2	TRBD1	few	TRBJ1-4	TGTGCCAGCAGCTTAGGGGACAGGGGAAAACTGTTTTTT	CASSLGDRGKLFF
TRBV5-1	TRBD1	NA	TRBJ2-7	TGCGCCAGCAGCGTGCATCCGGGACAGGGGAACGAGCAGTACTTC	CASSVHPGQGNEQYF
TRBV7-9	NA	few	TRBJ2-2	TGTGCCAGCAGCTTAGTTCGCAGTCTCTCCACCGGGGAGCTGTTTTTT	CASSLVRSLSTGELFF
TRBV6-4	TRBD1	NA	TRBJ1-1	TGTGCCAGCAGTGTAGAGGGGGCCACTGAAGCTTTCTTT	CASSVEGATEAFF
TRBV7-9	TRBD1	NA	TRBJ2-2	TGTGCCAGCAGCCGGGACAGGATCTTGTTCGCGAACACCGGGGAGCTGTTTTTT	CASSRDRILFANTGELFF
TRBV5-1	TRBD2	NA	TRBJ2-5	TGCGCCAGCAGCCAAGCTAGCGGGAGAGGCCAAGAGACCCAGTACTTC	CASSQASGRGQETQYF
TRBV28	TRBD1	once	TRBJ2-1	TGTGCCAGCAGTTTTGGGGCAGGGGGCGAGGATGAGCAGTTCTTC	CASSFGAGGEDEQFF
TRBV5-4	NA	NA	TRBJ2-1	TGTGCCAGCATTAACCCGGACAGAGGCTACAATGAGCAGTTCTTC	CASINPDRGYNEQFF
TRBV3-1/TRBV3-2	NA	NA	TRBJ1-1	TGTGCCAGCAGCCAAGACTGGGGGGGGAACACTGAAGCTTTCTTT	CASSQDWGGNTEAFF
TRBV18	TRBD1	NA	TRBJ1-3	TGTGCCAGCTCACTTACCTACAGGGGCTATGGAAACACCATATATTTT	CASSLTYRGYGNTIYF
TRBV2	TRBD1	few	TRBJ2-2	TGTGCCAGCAGTGGGGACAGGGGGAACACCGGGGAGCTGTTTTTT	CASSGDRGNTGELFF
TRBV6-5	TRBD2	NA	TRBJ2-7	TGTGCCAGCAGTTACTCCCTAGCGGGAGGTTCCTACGAGCAGTACTTC	CASSYSLAGGSYEQYF
TRBV5-4	NA	once	TRBJ2-7	TGTGCCAGCGCCACACCATACGAGCAGTACTTC	CASATPYEQYF
TRBV27	NA	NA	TRBJ2-4	TGTGCCAGCATAGGCGGGGTAGCCAAAAACATTCAGTACTTC	CASIGGVAKNIQYF
TRBV6-4	NA	few	TRBJ1-6	TGTGCCAGCAGCGACAGCGATAATTCACCCCTCCACTTT	CASSDSDNSPLHF
TRBV28	NA	once	TRBJ1-2	TGTGCCAGCAAAATCTGGGGCGGCGAGCTCTACACCTTC	CASKIWGGELYTF
TRBV5-1	NA	NA	TRBJ2-3	TGCGCCAGCAGCCTCGGACACCTATCTGACACAGATACGCAGTATTTT	CASSLGHLSDTDTQYF
TRBV28	NA	NA	TRBJ2-3	TGTGCCAGCAGTTTAATCCCCCCAGGGCAAATAGGCACAGATACGCAGTATTTT	CASSLIPPGQIGTDTQYF
TRBV7-3	NA	many	TRBJ1-1	TGTGCCAGCAGCTTAAGGGGGGACACTGAAGCTTTCTTT	CASSLRGDTEAFF
TRBV7-8	TRBD1	NA	TRBJ2-1	TGTGCCAGCAGCGCCCCGGGGTCAGGGGGCATAGATGAGCAGTTCTTC	CASSAPGSGGIDEQFF
TRBV9	TRBD1	NA	TRBJ1-4	TGTGCCAGCAGCCTTCGAGGGGGACAGAATGAAAAACTGTTTTTT	CASSLRGGQNEKLFF
TRBV30	NA	NA	TRBJ1-5	TGTGCCTGGAGTAGAGGGGGGGATAGCAATCAGCCCCAGCATTTT	CAWSRGGDSNQPQHF
TRBV5-6	NA	NA	TRBJ2-5	TGTGCCAGCAGCTTTCTGGCAGTGGGCGGGGAGACCCAGTACTTC	CASSFLAVGGETQYF
TRBV2	TRBD1	NA	TRBJ1-5	TGTGCCAGCAAGGTGGACAGGGTAGGTCAGCCCCAGCATTTT	CASKVDRVGQPQHF
TRBV30	NA	NA	TRBJ2-2	TGTGCCTGGAGTGTCGGGTTGCGAACCGGGGAGCTGTTTTTT	CAWSVGLRTGELFF
TRBV6-5	NA	NA	TRBJ1-2	TGTGCCAGCATAAACGGTCTGCGTGGCTACACCTTC	CASINGLRGYTF
TRBV14	NA	few	TRBJ1-6	TGTGCCAGCAGCCAAGTTCTCGGGAACTCACCCCTCCACTTT	CASSQVLGNSPLHF
TRBV6-5	NA	NA	TRBJ1-2	TGTGCCAGCAGCGACAGAGTCGGCTATGGCTACACCTTC	CASSDRVGYGYTF
TRBV5-1	TRBD1	NA	TRBJ1-2	TGCGCCAGCAGCCTGGTGACAGGGGGGAACTATGGCTACACCTTC	CASSLVTGGNYGYTF
TRBV6-5	TRBD2	NA	TRBJ2-3	TGTGCCATTGGACGGCGGGGGAGCACAGATACGCAGTATTTT	CAIGRRGSTDTQYF
TRBV11-3	NA	NA	TRBJ2-1	TGTGCCAGCAGCTTATACGGGAGCCAGGACAATGAGCAGTTCTTC	CASSLYGSQDNEQFF
TRBV11-2	NA	NA	TRBJ2-7	TGTGCCAGCAGCATCGTCGGGGGCGAGCAGTACTTC	CASSIVGGEQYF
TRBV5-4	NA	NA	TRBJ1-4	TGTGCCAGCAGAGAGGGGGGGACTAATGAAAAACTGTTTTTT	CASREGGTNEKLFF
TRBV19	NA	NA	TRBJ2-6	TGTGCCAGTAGTATCAGGTGGCGGGGTTCTGGGGCCAACGTCCTGACTTTC	CASSIRWRGSGANVLTF
TRBV5-1	TRBD2	NA	TRBJ2-1	TGCGCCAGCAGCTCGCCTCAGGGGACTAGCGGGCAGAGCTCCTACAATGAGCAGTTCTTC	CASSSPQGTSGQSSYNEQFF
TRBV20-1	NA	NA	TRBJ1-2	TGCAGTGCTAGTCTGCGGGGAGGCTATGGCTACACCTTC	CSASLRGGYGYTF